The clone carrying this TCR beta chain was recorded a few times. Its antigen is unknown. Treatment denoted: 10-day PBMC culture with coronavirus spike peptide pools or control peptides (ViraFEST assay). This CDR3 comprises 17 residues. J lost 4 bases, V lost 5 bases, and 11 bases had no gene match. CDR1 is MNHEY, CDR2 SMNVEV, per germline (reference sequence). This entry belongs to a study of vaccination and CD4 T cells after COVID-19. Study-level information: Convalescent patients were SARS-CoV-2 positive by nasal swab PCR; fewer than ten mild, one severe. Subjects got two shots of BNT162b2 or mRNA-1273 vaccine.

Sequenced with the Oncomine TCR Beta short-read assay was DNA taken from cultured CD4+ T cells. Extraction of genomic DNA was performed on cultured CD4+ T cells. TCRdb reanalysed the PCR reads using MiXCR and keeps one entry per CDR3 protein. Here the sample spans approximately 11,000 distinct CDR3 sequences, about a third being singletons. Material for sequencing was CD4+ T cells from blood, cultured in vitro. The genes are TRBV27 and TRBJ1-2; 12 nucleotides match TRBD1. This TCR came from a human donor who had recovered from COVID-19. The CDR3 region has the DNA TGTGCCAGCAGTCTAGACGCGGGACAGGGGGCAGTCTATGGCTACACCTTC. Its protein is CASSLDAGQGAVYGYTF.